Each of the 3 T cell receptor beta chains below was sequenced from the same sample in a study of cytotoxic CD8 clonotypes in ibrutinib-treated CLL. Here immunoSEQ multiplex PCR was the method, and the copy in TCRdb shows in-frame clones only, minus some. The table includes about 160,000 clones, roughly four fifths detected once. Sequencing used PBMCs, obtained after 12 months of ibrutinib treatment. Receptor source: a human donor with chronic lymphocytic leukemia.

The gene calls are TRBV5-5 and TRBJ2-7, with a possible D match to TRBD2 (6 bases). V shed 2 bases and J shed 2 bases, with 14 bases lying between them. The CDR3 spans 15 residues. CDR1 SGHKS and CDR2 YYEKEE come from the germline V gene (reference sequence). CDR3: CASSFGSGPTYEQYF. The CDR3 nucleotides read TGTGCCAGCAGCTTTGGCAGCGGGCCAACCTACGAGCAGTACTTC.

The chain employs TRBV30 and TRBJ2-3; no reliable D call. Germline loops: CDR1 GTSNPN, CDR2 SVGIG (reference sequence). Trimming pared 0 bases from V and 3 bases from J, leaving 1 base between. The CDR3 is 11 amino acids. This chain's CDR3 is CAWSVTDTQYF. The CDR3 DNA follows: TGTGCCTGGAGTGTTACAGATACGCAGTATTTT.

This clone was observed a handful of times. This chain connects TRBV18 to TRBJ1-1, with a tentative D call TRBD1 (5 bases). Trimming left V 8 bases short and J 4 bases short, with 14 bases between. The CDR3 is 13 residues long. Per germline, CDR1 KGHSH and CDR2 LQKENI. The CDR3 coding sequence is TGTGCCAGCCACCGAGGGGTCGGCACTGAAGCTTTCTTT. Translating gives CASHRGVGTEAFF.